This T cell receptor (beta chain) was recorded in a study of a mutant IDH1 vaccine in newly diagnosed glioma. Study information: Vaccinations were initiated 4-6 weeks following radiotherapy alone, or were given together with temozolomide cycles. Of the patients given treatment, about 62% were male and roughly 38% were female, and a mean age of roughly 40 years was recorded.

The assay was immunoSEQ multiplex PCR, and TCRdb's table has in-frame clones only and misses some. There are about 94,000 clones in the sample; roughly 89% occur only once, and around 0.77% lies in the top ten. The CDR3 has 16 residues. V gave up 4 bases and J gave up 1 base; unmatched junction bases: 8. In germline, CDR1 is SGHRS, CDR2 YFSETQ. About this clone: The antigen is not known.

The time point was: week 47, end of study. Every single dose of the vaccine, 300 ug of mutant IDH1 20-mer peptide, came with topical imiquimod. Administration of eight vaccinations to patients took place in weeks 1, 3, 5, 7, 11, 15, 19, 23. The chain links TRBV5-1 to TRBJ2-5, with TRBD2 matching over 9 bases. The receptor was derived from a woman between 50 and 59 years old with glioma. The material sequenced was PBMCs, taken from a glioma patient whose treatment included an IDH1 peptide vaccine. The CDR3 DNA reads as TGCGCCAGCAGCCCGCGAGTAGCGGGAGCCCAAGAGACCCAGTACTTC. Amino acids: CASSPRVAGAQETQYF.